The clone carrying this TCR beta chain occurred a few times. The antigen is undetermined. From germline, CDR1 is SGHKS and CDR2 YYEKEE (reference sequence). The CDR3 totals 14 residues. V lost 1 base, J lost 0 bases, and 5 bases lay in between. The sample belongs to a study of human T cells and chemical hapten exposure. Looking at the study overall: Patches with 0.01% DPC went on the upper back, and the tests were read at 6 days.

Time point in this sample: patch test 1, 2 weeks after DPC sensitization. Documented treatment: therapeutic diphenylcyclopropenone sensitization with weekly scalp DPC. Alopecia patients, 18 to 70 years old and DPC-suitable, served as donors. TCRdb passed the RACE reads through MiXCR, listing each CDR3 protein once. The sample gives roughly 80,000 distinct CDR3 sequences, about 10% of which show up once; around 4.2% is in the top ten. Study-wide results and limits: Against controls, expanded TCRs gave rise to significantly more large CDR3 similarity clusters.

The chain has TRBV5-5 and TRBJ1-5; the D is unclear. This clonotype was obtained from a woman aged 45-65 years with alopecia areata. Some clones in this sample may be carry-over from other donors' samples. The sequencing here drew on whole blood, taken in connection with sensitization to the hapten diphenylcyclopropenone (DPC). The CDR3 nucleotides are TGTGCCAGCAGCTTGTGGCGTAGCAATCAGCCCCAGCATTTT. Its protein product is CASSLWRSNQPQHF.